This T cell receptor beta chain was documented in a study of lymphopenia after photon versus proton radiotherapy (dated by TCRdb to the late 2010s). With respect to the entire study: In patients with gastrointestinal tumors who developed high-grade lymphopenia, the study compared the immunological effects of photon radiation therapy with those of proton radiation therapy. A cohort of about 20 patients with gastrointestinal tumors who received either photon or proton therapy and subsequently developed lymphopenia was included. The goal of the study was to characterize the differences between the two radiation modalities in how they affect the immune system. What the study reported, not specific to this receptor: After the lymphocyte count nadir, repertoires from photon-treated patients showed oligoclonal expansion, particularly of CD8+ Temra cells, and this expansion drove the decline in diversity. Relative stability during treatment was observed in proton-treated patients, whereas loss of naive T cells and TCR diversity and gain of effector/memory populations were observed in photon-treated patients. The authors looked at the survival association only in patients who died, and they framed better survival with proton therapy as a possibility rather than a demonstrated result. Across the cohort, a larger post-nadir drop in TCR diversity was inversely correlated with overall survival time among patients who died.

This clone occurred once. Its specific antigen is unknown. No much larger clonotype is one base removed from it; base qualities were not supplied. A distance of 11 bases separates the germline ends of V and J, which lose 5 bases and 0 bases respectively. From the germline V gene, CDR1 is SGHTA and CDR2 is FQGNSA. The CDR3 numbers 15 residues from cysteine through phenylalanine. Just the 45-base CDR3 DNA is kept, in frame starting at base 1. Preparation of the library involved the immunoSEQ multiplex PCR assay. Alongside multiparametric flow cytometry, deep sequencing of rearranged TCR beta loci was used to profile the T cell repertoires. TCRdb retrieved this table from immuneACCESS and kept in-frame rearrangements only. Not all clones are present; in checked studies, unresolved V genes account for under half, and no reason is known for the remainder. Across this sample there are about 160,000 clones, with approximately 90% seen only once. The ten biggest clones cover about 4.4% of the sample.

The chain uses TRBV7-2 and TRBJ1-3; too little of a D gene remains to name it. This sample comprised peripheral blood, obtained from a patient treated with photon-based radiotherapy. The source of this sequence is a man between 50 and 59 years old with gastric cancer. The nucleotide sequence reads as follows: TGTGCCAGCAGCCCCCCGGTCATCTCTGGAAACACCATATATTTT. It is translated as CASSPPVISGNTIYF. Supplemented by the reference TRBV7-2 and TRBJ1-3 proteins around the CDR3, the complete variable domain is GAGVSQSPSNKVTEKGKDVELRCDPISGHTALYWYRQSLGQGLEFLIYFQGNSAPDKSGLPSDRFSAERTGGSVSTLTIQRTQQEDSAVYLCASSPPVISGNTIYFGEGSWLTVV.